The source of this T cell receptor beta chain is a study of T cell responses to AZD1222 COVID-19 vaccine. V was pared by 2 bases and J by 2 bases, with 13 bases between. Germline CDR1 MNHNS, CDR2 SASEGT. The CDR3 spans 16 residues. Sequencing used immunoSEQ multiplex PCR; TCRdb keeps in-frame clones, though not all of them. The sample has approximately 100,000 clones, roughly 89% seen once; the top ten hold around 5%. The chain recombines TRBV6-1 with TRBJ2-1; D gene unclear. This TCR was recovered from an adult who received the AZD1222 COVID-19 vaccine. Sequences were derived from peripheral blood, sampled 28 days after the second AZD1222 dose. CDR3 sequence reads: CASSELAQVPYNEQFF. The CDR3 DNA reads as TGTGCCAGCAGTGAATTGGCTCAGGTACCCTACAATGAGCAGTTCTTC.